One T cell receptor beta chain is described in this entry. Trimming pared 7 bases from V and 4 bases from J, leaving 19 bases between. Germline V gene data show CDR1 as MGHDK and CDR2 as SYGVNS. This CDR3 is built from 15 residues. Reverse transcription of roughly 0.45 to 1 ug RNA was performed with random hexamers. MiXCR, run by TCRdb on the immunoSEQ multiplex PCR reads, gives a single entry per CDR3 protein. Here the sample spans 110,000 or so distinct CDR3 sequences, 94% being singletons. The data stem from a study of CD8 T cells in Susac syndrome. CD8+ and CD4+ T cells circulating in blood were sequenced for TCR beta. The CD8+ and CD4+ T cells were negatively isolated, with the TEMRA cells enriched by FACS.

The TCR was taken from a human donor in good health. Sequencing was performed on CD4+ T cells from PBMCs. The chain joins TRBV25-1 to TRBJ1-1, with D possibly being TRBD1 (6 bases). The CDR3 DNA sequence: TGTGCCAGCAATGGTTGGGGGGCTGGGGTCACTGAAGCTTTCTTT. This sequence encodes CASNGWGAGVTEAFF. Full variable domain (remainder filled in from reference TRBV25-1 and TRBJ1-1): EADIYQTPRYLVIGTGKKITLECSQTMGHDKMYWYQQDPGMELHLIHYSYGVNSTEKGDLSSESTVSRIRTEHFPLTLESARPSHTSQYLCASNGWGAGVTEAFFGQGTRLTVV.